The rows below give T cell receptor beta chains drawn from one sample of a study of blood T cell repertoires in COVID-19. Clones were sequenced by immunoSEQ multiplex PCR, and TCRdb holds only the in-frame ones, with some missing. The table has approximately 180,000 clones, 82% seen once. The source material was PBMCs or T cells enriched from blood (not recorded which). The receptors stem from a woman aged 55-69 years with acute COVID-19. CDR3s include the opening cysteine and the closing phenylalanine or tryptophan. Fields, in order: CDR3 DNA, CDR3 protein, clone size, D gene, V gene, CDR3 length, J gene. A D gene is named only where the DNA matches it firmly. Expanded clones get a size class; other rows say once, few or many, or leave the size out.

CDR3 DNA: TGCGCCACCTCCTTACTCGACAGCAACACTGAAGCTTTCTTT
CDR3 protein: CATSLLDSNTEAFF
clone size: NA
D gene: NA
V gene: TRBV5-1
CDR3 length: 14
J gene: TRBJ1-1

CDR3 DNA: TGCGCCAGCAGCATAGGGACAGGCTCTGGAAACACCATATATTTT
CDR3 protein: CASSIGTGSGNTIYF
clone size: NA
D gene: TRBD1
V gene: TRBV5-1
CDR3 length: 15
J gene: TRBJ1-3

CDR3 DNA: TGTGCCAGCAGCCAAGATCTCAGTTACGGGTACCGGGACAAGAACACTGAAGCTTTCTTT
CDR3 protein: CASSQDLSYGYRDKNTEAFF
clone size: NA
D gene: NA
V gene: TRBV3-1/TRBV3-2
CDR3 length: 20
J gene: TRBJ1-1

CDR3 DNA: TGTGCCATCAGTGGGGCCCGGGACAGGGGAACTAATGAAAAACTGTTTTTT
CDR3 protein: CAISGARDRGTNEKLFF
clone size: NA
D gene: TRBD1
V gene: TRBV10-3
CDR3 length: 17
J gene: TRBJ1-4

CDR3 DNA: TGTGCCAGCAGCAAAGGGACTAGTCGTATGAACAATGAGCAGTTCTTC
CDR3 protein: CASSKGTSRMNNEQFF
clone size: NA
D gene: TRBD2
V gene: TRBV5-4
CDR3 length: 16
J gene: TRBJ2-1

CDR3 DNA: TGCGCCAGCAGCCAAGATCTTGTGGGGGCGGTTTCCCTCACTGAAGCTTTCTTT
CDR3 protein: CASSQDLVGAVSLTEAFF
clone size: few
D gene: NA
V gene: TRBV4-3
CDR3 length: 18
J gene: TRBJ1-1

CDR3 DNA: TGTGCCAGCAGCGCGGATAGCGGGAGTTTGCTCGGGGAGCTGTTTTTT
CDR3 protein: CASSADSGSLLGELFF
clone size: NA
D gene: TRBD2
V gene: TRBV7-6
CDR3 length: 16
J gene: TRBJ2-2

CDR3 DNA: TGTGCCAGTAGTCCCATGACAGGGGGGCATCAGCCCCAGCATTTT
CDR3 protein: CASSPMTGGHQPQHF
clone size: NA
D gene: TRBD1
V gene: TRBV19
CDR3 length: 15
J gene: TRBJ1-5

CDR3 DNA: TGTGCCAGTAGCCAAGGACAGGGGGCAAAAGGGAACACTGAAGCTTTCTTT
CDR3 protein: CASSQGQGAKGNTEAFF
clone size: once
D gene: TRBD1
V gene: TRBV19
CDR3 length: 17
J gene: TRBJ1-1

CDR3 DNA: TGTGCCAGCAGCAGGTGGACTAGCGGGAGTGGTCGGCCTCCAGATACGCAGTATTTT
CDR3 protein: CASSRWTSGSGRPPDTQYF
clone size: NA
D gene: NA
V gene: TRBV21-1
CDR3 length: 19
J gene: TRBJ2-3

CDR3 DNA: TGTGCCAGCAGTTTCCTCTTGGCAGGGGGAACCGGGGAGCTGTTTTTT
CDR3 protein: CASSFLLAGGTGELFF
clone size: NA
D gene: TRBD1
V gene: TRBV27
CDR3 length: 16
J gene: TRBJ2-2

CDR3 DNA: TGTGCCAGCAGCTTAGGGGACAGGGATCCCGGGGAGCTGTTTTTT
CDR3 protein: CASSLGDRDPGELFF
clone size: once
D gene: TRBD1
V gene: TRBV7-9
CDR3 length: 15
J gene: TRBJ2-2

CDR3 DNA: TGCGCCAGCAGTTTGGCCGACATCGGAGAGACCCAGTACTTC
CDR3 protein: CASSLADIGETQYF
clone size: NA
D gene: NA
V gene: TRBV5-1
CDR3 length: 14
J gene: TRBJ2-5

CDR3 DNA: TGTGCCAGCAGTTTGCGGGCAGGATCCACAGATACGCAGTATTTT
CDR3 protein: CASSLRAGSTDTQYF
clone size: once
D gene: NA
V gene: TRBV28
CDR3 length: 15
J gene: TRBJ2-3

CDR3 DNA: TGCGCCAGCAGCCAAGCAGGACAGGGGGCATCCGGGGAGCTGTTTTTT
CDR3 protein: CASSQAGQGASGELFF
clone size: NA
D gene: TRBD1
V gene: TRBV4-3
CDR3 length: 16
J gene: TRBJ2-2

CDR3 DNA: TGTGCCAGTAGTAGCGGGTCGACTAATGAAAAACTGTTTTTT
CDR3 protein: CASSSGSTNEKLFF
clone size: NA
D gene: NA
V gene: TRBV19
CDR3 length: 14
J gene: TRBJ1-4

CDR3 DNA: TGTGCCAGCAGCTCCGGGGGAGCCAAAAACATTCAGTACTTC
CDR3 protein: CASSSGGAKNIQYF
clone size: NA
D gene: NA
V gene: TRBV7-9
CDR3 length: 14
J gene: TRBJ2-4

CDR3 DNA: TGTGCCAGCAGCCGGGGGTCGGGAGGGCCACGCGAGACCCAGTACTTC
CDR3 protein: CASSRGSGGPRETQYF
clone size: NA
D gene: TRBD2
V gene: TRBV11-2
CDR3 length: 16
J gene: TRBJ2-5

CDR3 DNA: TGTGCCAGCAGTTTAAACCCAACAGTGAACACTGAAGCTTTCTTT
CDR3 protein: CASSLNPTVNTEAFF
clone size: NA
D gene: NA
V gene: TRBV27
CDR3 length: 15
J gene: TRBJ1-1

CDR3 DNA: TGTGCCAGCAGGGCTCAGGGGGGCTCCTACGAGCAGTACTTC
CDR3 protein: CASRAQGGSYEQYF
clone size: NA
D gene: NA
V gene: TRBV5-4
CDR3 length: 14
J gene: TRBJ2-7

CDR3 DNA: TGTGCCAGCAGCTGGGGACTAGCGGGGGGGCCGGGAGATACGCAGTATTTT
CDR3 protein: CASSWGLAGGPGDTQYF
clone size: NA
D gene: TRBD2
V gene: TRBV7-2
CDR3 length: 17
J gene: TRBJ2-3

CDR3 DNA: TGCGCCAGCTGCTGGGTGGCAGGGAATGAAAAACTGTTTTTT
CDR3 protein: CASCWVAGNEKLFF
clone size: few
D gene: NA
V gene: TRBV5-1
CDR3 length: 14
J gene: TRBJ1-4

CDR3 DNA: TGTGCCAGCAGTTTCGATGGGCGAAGCGAGCAGTACTTC
CDR3 protein: CASSFDGRSEQYF
clone size: NA
D gene: NA
V gene: TRBV12-3/TRBV12-4
CDR3 length: 13
J gene: TRBJ2-7

CDR3 DNA: TGTGCCAGTAGGCCGAGCCTAGCGGGAGGTCCCGGGGAGCTGTTTTTT
CDR3 protein: CASRPSLAGGPGELFF
clone size: NA
D gene: TRBD2
V gene: TRBV19
CDR3 length: 16
J gene: TRBJ2-2

CDR3 DNA: TGTGCCAGCAGCTTAGATCGACTGAGGAACACTGAAGCTTTCTTT
CDR3 protein: CASSLDRLRNTEAFF
clone size: NA
D gene: NA
V gene: TRBV7-9
CDR3 length: 15
J gene: TRBJ1-1

CDR3 DNA: TGTGCCAGCAGCCCCCTAGCGAGCGGGTACACAGATACGCAGTATTTT
CDR3 protein: CASSPLASGYTDTQYF
clone size: NA
D gene: NA
V gene: TRBV3-1/TRBV3-2
CDR3 length: 16
J gene: TRBJ2-3

CDR3 DNA: TGTGCCAGCGTCGGGTCTGAAGCTTTCTTT
CDR3 protein: CASVGSEAFF
clone size: NA
D gene: NA
V gene: TRBV27
CDR3 length: 10
J gene: TRBJ1-1

CDR3 DNA: TGTGCCAGCAGTTTTGACAGGGCATACGCTGAAGCTTTCTTT
CDR3 protein: CASSFDRAYAEAFF
clone size: NA
D gene: TRBD1
V gene: TRBV27
CDR3 length: 14
J gene: TRBJ1-1

CDR3 DNA: TGTGCCAGCAGCCCTCTCGACCGGTCCTTGCGGCAAGGTGAAGCTTTCTTT
CDR3 protein: CASSPLDRSLRQGEAFF
clone size: few
D gene: NA
V gene: TRBV3-1/TRBV3-2
CDR3 length: 17
J gene: TRBJ1-1

CDR3 DNA: TGTGCCAGCAGTTACTCGCGAGACGGCGGGAAAGAGACCCAGTACTTC
CDR3 protein: CASSYSRDGGKETQYF
clone size: NA
D gene: NA
V gene: TRBV6-2/TRBV6-3
CDR3 length: 16
J gene: TRBJ2-5

CDR3 DNA: TGTGCCAGCAGTTTAGGGCAGGCCAGGGAGCAGTTCTTC
CDR3 protein: CASSLGQAREQFF
clone size: NA
D gene: NA
V gene: TRBV12-3/TRBV12-4
CDR3 length: 13
J gene: TRBJ2-1

CDR3 DNA: TGTGCCAGCTCCAAGACAGGGATCTATAGCAATCAGCCCCAGCATTTT
CDR3 protein: CASSKTGIYSNQPQHF
clone size: NA
D gene: TRBD1
V gene: TRBV18
CDR3 length: 16
J gene: TRBJ1-5

CDR3 DNA: TGTGCCACCAGTGATCCTTCGACTAGCGGGAGATTCGGGGAGCTGTTTTTT
CDR3 protein: CATSDPSTSGRFGELFF
clone size: NA
D gene: TRBD2
V gene: TRBV24-1
CDR3 length: 17
J gene: TRBJ2-2

CDR3 DNA: TGTGCCAGCAGCTTATCAGGGAATTCACCCCTCCACTTT
CDR3 protein: CASSLSGNSPLHF
clone size: NA
D gene: NA
V gene: TRBV7-6
CDR3 length: 13
J gene: TRBJ1-6

CDR3 DNA: TGCGCCAGCAGCCAAGGAACTAGCGGGGTTAACACCGGGGAGCTGTTTTTT
CDR3 protein: CASSQGTSGVNTGELFF
clone size: NA
D gene: TRBD2
V gene: TRBV4-1
CDR3 length: 17
J gene: TRBJ2-2

CDR3 DNA: TGCGCCAGCACCCGACAGGGGGCCTACAATGAGCAGTTCTTC
CDR3 protein: CASTRQGAYNEQFF
clone size: NA
D gene: TRBD1
V gene: TRBV10-2
CDR3 length: 14
J gene: TRBJ2-1